This TCR beta chain was sequenced during a study of blood T cell repertoires in COVID-19. Study-level information: From the United States, Italy and Spain came samples of acute and convalescent COVID-19. From T cells, B-cell-depleted T cells, or PBMCs came the material, which was cDNA or gDNA.

The germline V and J ends were trimmed by 4 bases and 6 bases, with 19 bases remaining between them. The CDR3 runs to 15 residues. The germline V gene encodes CDR1 SGHTS and CDR2 YDEGEE. Methods used by the authors: Amplification of reference gene primers provided the estimated nucleated cell counts. Sequencing was performed with immunoSEQ multiplex PCR; in TCRdb, only in-frame clones are kept and a portion is missing. For V, J and clone size, that table is used; D and trimming come from the DNA. The sample has tens of thousands of clones, more than 90% seen once; the top ten hold about 9%. Sample: peripheral blood. The receptor comes from a human donor in a cohort sampled during active COVID-19. The chain has TRBV5-8 and TRBJ1-2, with D tentatively TRBD1 (6 bases). CDR3 nucleotide sequence: TGTGCCAGCAGCCTCGATGGGGGCAGCCTAGATGGCTACACCTTC. It is translated as CASSLDGGSLDGYTF.